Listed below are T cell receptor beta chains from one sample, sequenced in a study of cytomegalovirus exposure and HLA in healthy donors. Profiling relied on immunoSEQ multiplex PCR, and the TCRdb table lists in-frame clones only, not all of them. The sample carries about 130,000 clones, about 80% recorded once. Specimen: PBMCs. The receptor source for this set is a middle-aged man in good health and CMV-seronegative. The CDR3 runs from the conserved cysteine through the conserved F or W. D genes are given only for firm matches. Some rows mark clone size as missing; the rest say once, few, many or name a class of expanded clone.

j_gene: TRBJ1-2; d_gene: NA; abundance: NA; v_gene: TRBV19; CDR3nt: TGTGCCAGTACTCAGGGGCTGGTCAATGGCTACACCTTC; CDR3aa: CASTQGLVNGYTF
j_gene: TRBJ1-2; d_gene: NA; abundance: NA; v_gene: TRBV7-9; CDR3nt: TGTGCCAGCAGCTTGACCGGGACACCAAACTATGGCTACACCTTC; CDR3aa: CASSLTGTPNYGYTF
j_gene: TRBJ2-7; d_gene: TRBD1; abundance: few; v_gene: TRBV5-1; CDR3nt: TGCGCCAGCAGCTCCGACAGGGGGAACGAGCAGTACTTC; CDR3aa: CASSSDRGNEQYF
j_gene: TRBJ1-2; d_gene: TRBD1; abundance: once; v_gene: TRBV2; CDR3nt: TGTGCCAGCAGTGAAAGGGGGCCCCATGCTAACTATGGCTACACCTTC; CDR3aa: CASSERGPHANYGYTF
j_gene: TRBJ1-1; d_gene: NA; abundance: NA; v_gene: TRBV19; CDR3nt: TGTGCCAGTAGTATACTATTGAACACTGAAGCTTTCTTT; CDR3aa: CASSILLNTEAFF
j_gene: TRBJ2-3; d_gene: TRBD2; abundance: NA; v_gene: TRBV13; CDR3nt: TGTGCCAGCAGCTTTGGACTAGCGGGCGGCACAGATACGCAGTATTTT; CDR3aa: CASSFGLAGGTDTQYF
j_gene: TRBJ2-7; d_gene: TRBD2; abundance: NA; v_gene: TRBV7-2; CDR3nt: TGTGCCAGCAGCTTTTACCCCCTAGCGGGGGTTAAGCGGGTCGAGCAGTACTTC; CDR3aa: CASSFYPLAGVKRVEQYF
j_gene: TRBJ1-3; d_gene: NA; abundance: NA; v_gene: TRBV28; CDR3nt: TGTGCCAGCAGTTTATACTCGAGAAACACCATATATTTT; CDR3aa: CASSLYSRNTIYF
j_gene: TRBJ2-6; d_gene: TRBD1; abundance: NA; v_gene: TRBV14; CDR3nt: TGTGCCAGCAGCCCTATACCGGGACAGGGAGGAACTGGGGCCAACGTCCTGACTTTC; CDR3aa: CASSPIPGQGGTGANVLTF
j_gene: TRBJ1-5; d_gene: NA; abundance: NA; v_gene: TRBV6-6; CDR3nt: TGTGCCAGCAGTGATACAGGGTTAAAGGATTTT; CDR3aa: CASSDTGLKDF
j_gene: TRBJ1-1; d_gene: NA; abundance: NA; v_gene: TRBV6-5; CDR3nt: TGTGCCAGCACCCCCTCTAGGAACACTGAAGCTTTCTTT; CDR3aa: CASTPSRNTEAFF
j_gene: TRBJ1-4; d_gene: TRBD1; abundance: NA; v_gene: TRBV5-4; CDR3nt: TGTGCCAGCAGCGTGACAGGGGGGAATGAAAAACTGTTTTTT; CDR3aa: CASSVTGGNEKLFF
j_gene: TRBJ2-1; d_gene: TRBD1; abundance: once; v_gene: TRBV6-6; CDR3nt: TGTGCCAGCAGCTTCGACAGGGGGTCCTACAATGAGCAGTTCTTC; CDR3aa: CASSFDRGSYNEQFF
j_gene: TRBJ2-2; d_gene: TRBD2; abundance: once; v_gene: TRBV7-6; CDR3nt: TGTGCCAGCAGCTTCCACGGGGGGACCGGGGAGCTGTTTTTT; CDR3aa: CASSFHGGTGELFF
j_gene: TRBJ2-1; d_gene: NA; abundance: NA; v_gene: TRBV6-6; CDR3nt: TGTGCCAGCAAGCCGGGGATCTCCTACAATGAGCAGTTCTTC; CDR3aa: CASKPGISYNEQFF
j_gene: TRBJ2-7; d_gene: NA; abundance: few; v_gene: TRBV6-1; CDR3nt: TGTGCCAGCAGTCGCCGGGAGAGCAACTACGAGCAGTACTTC; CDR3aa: CASSRRESNYEQYF
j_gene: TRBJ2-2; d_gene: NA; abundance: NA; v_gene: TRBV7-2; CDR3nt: TGTGCCAGCAGCTTAGGAATCATGTCGGCCGGGGAGCTGTTTTTT; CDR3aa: CASSLGIMSAGELFF
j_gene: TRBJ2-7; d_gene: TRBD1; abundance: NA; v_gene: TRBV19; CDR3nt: TGTGCCAGTAGCCCGACAGGGGCACCCTACGAGCAGTACTTC; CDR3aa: CASSPTGAPYEQYF
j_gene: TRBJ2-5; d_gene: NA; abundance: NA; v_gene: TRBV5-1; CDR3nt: TGCGCCAGCAGCTTGACGCAGTTCGAGACCCAGTACTTC; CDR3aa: CASSLTQFETQYF
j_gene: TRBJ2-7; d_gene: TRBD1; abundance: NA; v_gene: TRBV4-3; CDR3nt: TGCGCCAGCAGTCAGGGACAGGGAACCTACGAGCAGTACTTC; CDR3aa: CASSQGQGTYEQYF
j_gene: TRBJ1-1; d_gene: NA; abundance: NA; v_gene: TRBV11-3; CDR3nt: TGTGCCAGCAGCTTTCGGGAAAACACTGAAGCTTTCTTT; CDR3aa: CASSFRENTEAFF
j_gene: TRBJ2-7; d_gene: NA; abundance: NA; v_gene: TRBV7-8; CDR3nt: TGTGCCAGCAGCTTAACCTCCGACAGGCCCTACGAGCAGTACTTC; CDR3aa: CASSLTSDRPYEQYF
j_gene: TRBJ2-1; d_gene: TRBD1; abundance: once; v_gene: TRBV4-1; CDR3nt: TGCGCCAGCAGCCAAGATCGGACAGGGGGATACAATGAGCAGTTCTTC; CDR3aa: CASSQDRTGGYNEQFF
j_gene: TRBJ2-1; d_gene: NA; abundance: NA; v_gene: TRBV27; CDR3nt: TGTGCCAGCAGTTTCGGGGTCAGCACCTACAATGAGCAGTTCTTC; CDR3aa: CASSFGVSTYNEQFF
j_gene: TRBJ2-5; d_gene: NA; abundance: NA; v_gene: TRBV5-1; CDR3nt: TGCGCCAGCAGCACCAGGGAAGGAGAAGAGACCCAGTACTTC; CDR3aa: CASSTREGEETQYF
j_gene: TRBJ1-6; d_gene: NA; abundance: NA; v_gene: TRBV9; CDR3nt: TGTGCCAGCAGGAACGGGTCCTCCTATAATTCACCCCTCCACTTT; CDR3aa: CASRNGSSYNSPLHF
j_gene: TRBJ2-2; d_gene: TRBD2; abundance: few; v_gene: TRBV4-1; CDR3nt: TGCGCCAGCAGCCAAACGACCGGGACTACGAACACCGGGGAGCTGTTTTTT; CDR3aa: CASSQTTGTTNTGELFF
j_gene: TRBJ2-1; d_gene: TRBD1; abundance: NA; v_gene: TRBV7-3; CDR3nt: TGTGCCAGCAGCCTCTTGGGGACAGGGCTCGGCGGTGAGCAGTTCTTC; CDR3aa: CASSLLGTGLGGEQFF
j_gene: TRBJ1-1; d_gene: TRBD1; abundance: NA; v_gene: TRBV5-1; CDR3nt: TGCGCCAGCAGCCTCAGTCTCCGGGACAGGGGCACTGAAGCTTTCTTT; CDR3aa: CASSLSLRDRGTEAFF
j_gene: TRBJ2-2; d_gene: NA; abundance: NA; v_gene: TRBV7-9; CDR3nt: TGTGCCAGCAGCTTTTCCGCGCGGGGCTCGGACACCGGGGAGCTGTTTTTT; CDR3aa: CASSFSARGSDTGELFF
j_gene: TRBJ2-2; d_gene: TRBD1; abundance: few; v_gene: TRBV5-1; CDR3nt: TGCGCCAGCAGAGGACAGGCGAACACCGGGGAGCTGTTTTTT; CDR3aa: CASRGQANTGELFF
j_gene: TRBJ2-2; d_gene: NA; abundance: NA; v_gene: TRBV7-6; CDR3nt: TGTGCCAGCGAGGCGACGTGGAGGAACACCGGGGAGCTGTTTTTT; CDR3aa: CASEATWRNTGELFF
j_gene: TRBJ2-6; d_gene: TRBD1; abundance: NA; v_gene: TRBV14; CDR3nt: TGTGCCAGCAGACTCGGGACAGGGAACTCTGGGGCCAACGTCCTGACTTTC; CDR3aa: CASRLGTGNSGANVLTF
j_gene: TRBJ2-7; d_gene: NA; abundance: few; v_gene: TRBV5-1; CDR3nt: TGCGCCAGCAGCTTGCTCAGGGGAAACGAGCAGTACTTC; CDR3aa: CASSLLRGNEQYF
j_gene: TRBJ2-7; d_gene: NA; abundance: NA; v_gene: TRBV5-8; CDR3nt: TGTGCCAGCAGCTCAGTTTACGAGCAGTACTTC; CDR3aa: CASSSVYEQYF
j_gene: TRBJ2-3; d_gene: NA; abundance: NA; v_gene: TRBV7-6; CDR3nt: TGTGCCAGCAGCTTACGTTCTGGCACAGATACGCAGTATTTT; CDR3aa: CASSLRSGTDTQYF
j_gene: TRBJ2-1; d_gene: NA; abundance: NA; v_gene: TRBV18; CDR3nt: TGTGCCAGCTCACCATATTTCCGCCAGGGGACCTACAATGAGCAGTTCTTC; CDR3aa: CASSPYFRQGTYNEQFF
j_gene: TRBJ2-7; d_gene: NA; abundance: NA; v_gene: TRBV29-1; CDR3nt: TGCAGCGTTGCTGGAGGGGGCTACAGGAGCTCCTACGAGCAGTACTTC; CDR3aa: CSVAGGGYRSSYEQYF
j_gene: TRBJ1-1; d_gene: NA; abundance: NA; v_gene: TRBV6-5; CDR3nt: TGTGCCAGCAGTTACGAACCGGGGTATGCCTTCTTT; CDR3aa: CASSYEPGYAFF
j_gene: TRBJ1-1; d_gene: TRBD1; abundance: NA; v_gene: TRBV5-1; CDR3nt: TGCGCCAGCAGCTTACAGGGGGTGAACACTGAAGCTTTCTTT; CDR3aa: CASSLQGVNTEAFF
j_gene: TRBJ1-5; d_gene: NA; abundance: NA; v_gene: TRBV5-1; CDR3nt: TGCGCCAGCAGCTTGGAAGGGGCTAGCAATCAGCCCCAGCATTTT; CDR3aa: CASSLEGASNQPQHF
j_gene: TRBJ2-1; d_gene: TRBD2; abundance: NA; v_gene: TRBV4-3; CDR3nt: TGCGCCAGCAGCCAGGAGGGACTAGCGGGGGGCAGCTCCTACAATGAGCAGTTCTTC; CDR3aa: CASSQEGLAGGSSYNEQFF
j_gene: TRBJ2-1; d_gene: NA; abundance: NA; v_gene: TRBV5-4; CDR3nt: TGTGCCAGCAGCTTGGCGCAGGGAAATGAGCAGTTCTTC; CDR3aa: CASSLAQGNEQFF
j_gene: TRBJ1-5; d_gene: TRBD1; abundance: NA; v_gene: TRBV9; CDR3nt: TGTGCCAGCAGCGAAACAGGGGGCGCCGGTCAGCCCCAGCATTTT; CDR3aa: CASSETGGAGQPQHF
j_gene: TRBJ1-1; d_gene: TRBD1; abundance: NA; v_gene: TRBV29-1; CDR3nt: TGCAGCGTCGGCCGGGACAGGGGGCAGATAAACACTGAAGCTTTCTTT; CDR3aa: CSVGRDRGQINTEAFF
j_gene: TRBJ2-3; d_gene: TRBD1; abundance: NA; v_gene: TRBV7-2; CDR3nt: TGTGCCAGCAAGAGATTGGGACAGGGGGCCCGCACAGATACGCAGTATTTT; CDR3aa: CASKRLGQGARTDTQYF
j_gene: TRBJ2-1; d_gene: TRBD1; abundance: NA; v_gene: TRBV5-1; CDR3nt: TGCGCCAGCTCCCACGGGACAGGGCAGAGCGTGCAGTTCTTC; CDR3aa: CASSHGTGQSVQFF
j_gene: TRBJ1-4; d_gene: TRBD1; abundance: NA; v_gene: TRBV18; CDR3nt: TGTGCCAGCTCACTCCAGGGGGCAACTAATGAAAAACTGTTTTTT; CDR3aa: CASSLQGATNEKLFF
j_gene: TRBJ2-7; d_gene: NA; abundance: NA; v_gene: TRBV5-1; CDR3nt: TGCGCCAGCAGCTTATCAGGGGAAACCTACGAGCAGTACTTC; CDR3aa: CASSLSGETYEQYF
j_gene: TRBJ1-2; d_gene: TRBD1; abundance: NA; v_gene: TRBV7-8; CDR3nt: TGTGCCAGCAGCTTCGACGGGACAGGGTCGAGCTATGGCTACACCTTC; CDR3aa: CASSFDGTGSSYGYTF